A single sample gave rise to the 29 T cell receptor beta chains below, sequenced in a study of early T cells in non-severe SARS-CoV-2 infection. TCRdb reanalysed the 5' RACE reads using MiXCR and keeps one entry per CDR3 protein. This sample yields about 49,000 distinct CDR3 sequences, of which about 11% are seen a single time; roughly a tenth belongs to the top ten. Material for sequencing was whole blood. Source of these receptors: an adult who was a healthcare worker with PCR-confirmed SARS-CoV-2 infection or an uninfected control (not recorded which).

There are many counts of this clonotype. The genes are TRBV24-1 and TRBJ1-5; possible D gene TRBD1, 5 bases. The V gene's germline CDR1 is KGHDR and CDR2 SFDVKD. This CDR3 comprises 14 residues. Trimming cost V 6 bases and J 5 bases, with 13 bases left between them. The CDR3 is CATSRQGNDQPQHF. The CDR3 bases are TGTGCCACCAGTCGGCAGGGTAACGATCAGCCCCAGCATTTT.

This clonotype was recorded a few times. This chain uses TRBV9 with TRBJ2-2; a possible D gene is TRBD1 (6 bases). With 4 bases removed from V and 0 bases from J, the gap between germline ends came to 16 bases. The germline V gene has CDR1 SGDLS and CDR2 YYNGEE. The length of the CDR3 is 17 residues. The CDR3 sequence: CASSTHVDRPNTGELFF. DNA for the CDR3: TGTGCCAGCAGCACGCACGTTGACAGGCCGAACACCGGGGAGCTGTTTTTT.

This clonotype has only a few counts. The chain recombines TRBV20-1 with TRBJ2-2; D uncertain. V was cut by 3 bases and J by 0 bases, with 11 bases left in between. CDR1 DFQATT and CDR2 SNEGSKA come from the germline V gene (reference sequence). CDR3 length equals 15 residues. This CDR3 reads CSASATISNTGELFF. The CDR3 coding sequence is TGCAGTGCTAGTGCCACAATTTCGAACACCGGGGAGCTGTTTTTT.

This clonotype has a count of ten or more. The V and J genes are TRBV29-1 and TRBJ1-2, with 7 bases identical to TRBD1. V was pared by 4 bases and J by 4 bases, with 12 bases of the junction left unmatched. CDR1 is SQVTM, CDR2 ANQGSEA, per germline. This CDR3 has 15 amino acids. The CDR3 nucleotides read TGCAGCGTTGGTCTTACCGGGACAGCAAGCTATGGCTACACCTTC. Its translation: CSVGLTGTASYGYTF.

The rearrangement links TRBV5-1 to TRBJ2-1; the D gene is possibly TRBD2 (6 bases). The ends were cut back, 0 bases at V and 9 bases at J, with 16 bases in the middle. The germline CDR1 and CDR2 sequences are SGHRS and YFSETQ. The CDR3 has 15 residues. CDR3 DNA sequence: TGCGCCAGCAGCTTGGTTGAGACTAGTAGTAGTGAGCAGTTCTTC. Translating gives CASSLVETSSSEQFF. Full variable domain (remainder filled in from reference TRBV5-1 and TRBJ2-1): KAGVTQTPRYLIKTRGQQVTLSCSPISGHRSVSWYQQTPGQGLQFLFEYFSETQRNKGNFPGRFSGRQFSNSRSEMNVSTLELGDSALYLCASSLVETSSSEQFFGPGTRLTVL.

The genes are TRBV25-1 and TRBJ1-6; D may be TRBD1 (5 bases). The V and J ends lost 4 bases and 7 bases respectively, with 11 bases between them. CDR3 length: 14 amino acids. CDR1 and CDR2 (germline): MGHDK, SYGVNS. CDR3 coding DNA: TGTGCCAGCAGTGCTGGGGCAGTAAATTCACCCCTCCACTTT. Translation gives CASSAGAVNSPLHF.

CDR3 protein: CSVGLGRGEQFF. Written as DNA, the CDR3 is TGCAGCGTTGGGCTGGGGAGGGGTGAGCAGTTCTTC. The chain uses TRBV29-1 and TRBJ2-1; 7 bases map to TRBD2. CDR3 length: 12 residues. V lost 4 bases to trimming and J lost 9 bases; unmatched junction nucleotides: 6. Per the germline V gene, CDR1 is SQVTM and CDR2 is ANQGSEA.

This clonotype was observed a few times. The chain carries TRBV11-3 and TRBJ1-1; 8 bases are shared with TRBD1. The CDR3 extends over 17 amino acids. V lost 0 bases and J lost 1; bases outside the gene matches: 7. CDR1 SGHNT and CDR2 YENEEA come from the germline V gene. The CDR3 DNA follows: TGTGCCAGCAGCTTAGAGGACAGGGATTGGACGAACACTGAAGCTTTCTTT. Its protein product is CASSLEDRDWTNTEAFF.

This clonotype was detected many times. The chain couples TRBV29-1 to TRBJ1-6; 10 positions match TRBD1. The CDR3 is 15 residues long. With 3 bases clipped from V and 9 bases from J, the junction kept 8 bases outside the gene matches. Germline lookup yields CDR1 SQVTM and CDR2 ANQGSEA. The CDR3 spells CSVDRTGGVSSPLHF. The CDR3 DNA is TGCAGCGTTGACCGGACAGGGGGAGTGAGTTCACCCCTCCACTTT.

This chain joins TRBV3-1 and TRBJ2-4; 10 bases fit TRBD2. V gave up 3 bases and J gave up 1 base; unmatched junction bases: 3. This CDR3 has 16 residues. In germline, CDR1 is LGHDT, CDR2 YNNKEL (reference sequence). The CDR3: CASSHKTSGAKNIQYF. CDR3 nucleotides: TGTGCCAGCAGCCACAAGACTAGCGGGGCCAAAAACATTCAGTACTTC.

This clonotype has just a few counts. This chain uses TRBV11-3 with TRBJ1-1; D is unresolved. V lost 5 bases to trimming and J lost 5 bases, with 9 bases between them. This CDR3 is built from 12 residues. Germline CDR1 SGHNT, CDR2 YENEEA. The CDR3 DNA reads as TGTGCCAGCAGCCCCCAGCGGACTGAAGCTTTCTTT. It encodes CASSPQRTEAFF.

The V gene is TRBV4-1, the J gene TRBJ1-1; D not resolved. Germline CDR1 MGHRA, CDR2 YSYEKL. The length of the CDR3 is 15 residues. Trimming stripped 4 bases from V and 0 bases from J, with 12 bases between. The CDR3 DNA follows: TGCGCCAGCAGCCCAACAGAGAATCTGAACACTGAAGCTTTCTTT. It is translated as CASSPTENLNTEAFF.

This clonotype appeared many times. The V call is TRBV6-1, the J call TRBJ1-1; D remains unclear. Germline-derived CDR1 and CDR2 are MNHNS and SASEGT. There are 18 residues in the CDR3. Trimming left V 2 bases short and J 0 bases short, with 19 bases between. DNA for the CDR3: TGTGCCAGCAGTGAAAGTCCAGCTTCCTTATCCATGAACACTGAAGCTTTCTTT. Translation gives CASSESPASLSMNTEAFF.

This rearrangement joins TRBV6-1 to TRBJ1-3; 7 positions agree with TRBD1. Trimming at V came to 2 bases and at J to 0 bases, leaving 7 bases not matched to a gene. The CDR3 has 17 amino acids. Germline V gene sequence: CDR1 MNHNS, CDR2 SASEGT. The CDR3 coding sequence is TGTGCCAGCAGTGAAATCGGGGGACAGTTCTCTGGAAACACCATATATTTT. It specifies CASSEIGGQFSGNTIYF.

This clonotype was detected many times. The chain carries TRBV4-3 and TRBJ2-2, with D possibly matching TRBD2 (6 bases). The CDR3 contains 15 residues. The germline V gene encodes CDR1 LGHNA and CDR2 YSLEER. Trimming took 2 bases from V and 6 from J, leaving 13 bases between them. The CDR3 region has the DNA TGCGCCAGCAGCCAAAGTTTTAGACTAGCCGGGGAGCTGTTTTTT. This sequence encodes CASSQSFRLAGELFF.

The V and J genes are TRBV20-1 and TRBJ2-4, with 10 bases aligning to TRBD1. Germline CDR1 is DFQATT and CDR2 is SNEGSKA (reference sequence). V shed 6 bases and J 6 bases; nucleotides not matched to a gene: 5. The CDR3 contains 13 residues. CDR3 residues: CSARGDRGNIQYF. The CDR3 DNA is TGCAGTGCCAGGGGGGACAGGGGAAACATTCAGTACTTC.

The CDR3 loop is CASSQTASYEQYF. For the CDR3, the DNA is TGTGCCAGTAGCCAGACAGCCAGCTACGAGCAGTACTTC. V usage is TRBV19 and J usage is TRBJ2-7; tentatively, D is TRBD1 (5 bases). Trimming pared 6 bases from V and 3 bases from J, leaving 12 bases between. Per the germline V gene, CDR1 is LNHDA and CDR2 is SQIVND (reference sequence). The length of the CDR3 is 13 residues. Supplemented by reference TRBV19 and TRBJ2-7, the full variable domain reads DGGITQSPKYLFRKEGQNVTLSCEQNLNHDAMYWYRQDPGQGLRLIYYSQIVNDFQKGDIAEGYSVSREKKESFPLTVTSAQKNPTAFYLCASSQTASYEQYFGPGTRLTVT.

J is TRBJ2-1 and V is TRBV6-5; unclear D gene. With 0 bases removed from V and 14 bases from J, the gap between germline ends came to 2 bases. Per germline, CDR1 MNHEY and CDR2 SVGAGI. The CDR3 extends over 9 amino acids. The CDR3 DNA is TGTGCCAGCAGTTACTCGAAGTTCTTC. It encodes CASSYSKFF.

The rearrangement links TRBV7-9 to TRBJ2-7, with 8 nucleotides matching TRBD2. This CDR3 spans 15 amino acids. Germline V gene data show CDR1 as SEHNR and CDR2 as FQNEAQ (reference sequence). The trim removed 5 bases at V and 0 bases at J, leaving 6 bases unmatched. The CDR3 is CASSPTSGSSYEQYF. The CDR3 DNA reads TGTGCCAGCAGCCCCACTAGCGGATCCTCCTACGAGCAGTACTTC.

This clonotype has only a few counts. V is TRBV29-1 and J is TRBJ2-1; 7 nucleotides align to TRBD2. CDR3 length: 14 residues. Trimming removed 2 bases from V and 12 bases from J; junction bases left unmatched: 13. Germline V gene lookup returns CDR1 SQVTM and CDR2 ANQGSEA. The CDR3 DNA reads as TGCAGCGTTGAAAAAGCGGGACTTCACCGGGGGCAGTTCTTC. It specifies CSVEKAGLHRGQFF.

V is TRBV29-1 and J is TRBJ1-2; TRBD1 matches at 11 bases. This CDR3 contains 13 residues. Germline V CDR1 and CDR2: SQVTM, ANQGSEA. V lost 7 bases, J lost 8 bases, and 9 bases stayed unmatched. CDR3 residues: CSALGQGVLGYTF. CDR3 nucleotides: TGCAGCGCTCTGGGACAGGGGGTTCTCGGCTACACCTTC.

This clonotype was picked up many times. In DNA form, the CDR3 reads TGTGCCTGGAGTGTACCCGGGACGCCGGACACTGAAGCTTTCTTT. Amino acids: CAWSVPGTPDTEAFF. The chain uses TRBV30 and TRBJ1-1; D possibly corresponds to TRBD1 (5 bases). V shed 0 bases and J shed 3 bases, with 14 bases lying between them. Per the germline V gene, CDR1 is GTSNPN and CDR2 is SVGIG (reference sequence). CDR3 size: 15 residues. Drawing the rest from reference TRBV30 and TRBJ1-1, the complete variable domain is SQTIHQWPATLVQPVGSPLSLECTVEGTSNPNLYWYRQAAGRGLQLLFYSVGIGQISSEVPQNLSASRPQDRQFILSSKKLLLSDSGFYLCAWSVPGTPDTEAFFGQGTRLTVV.

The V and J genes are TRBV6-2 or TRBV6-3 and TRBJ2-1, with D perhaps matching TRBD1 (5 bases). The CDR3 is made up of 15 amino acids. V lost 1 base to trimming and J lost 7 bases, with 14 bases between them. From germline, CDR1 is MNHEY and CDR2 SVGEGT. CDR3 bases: TGTGCCAGCAGTTACTTTCGCGCAGGGCGTAATGAGCAGTTCTTC. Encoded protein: CASSYFRAGRNEQFF.

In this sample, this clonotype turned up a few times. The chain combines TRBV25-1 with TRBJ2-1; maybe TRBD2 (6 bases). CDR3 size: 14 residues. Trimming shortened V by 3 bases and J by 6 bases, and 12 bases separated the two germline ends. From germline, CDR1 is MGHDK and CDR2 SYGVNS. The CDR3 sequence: CASSDPGLLNEQFF. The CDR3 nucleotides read TGTGCCAGCAGTGATCCGGGACTCCTCAATGAGCAGTTCTTC.

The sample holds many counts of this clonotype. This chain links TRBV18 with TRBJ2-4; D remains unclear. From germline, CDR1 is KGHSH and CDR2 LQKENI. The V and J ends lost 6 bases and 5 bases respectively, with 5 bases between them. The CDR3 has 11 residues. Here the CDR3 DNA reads TGTGCCAGCTCCCAGGAAAACATTCAGTACTTC. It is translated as CASSQENIQYF.

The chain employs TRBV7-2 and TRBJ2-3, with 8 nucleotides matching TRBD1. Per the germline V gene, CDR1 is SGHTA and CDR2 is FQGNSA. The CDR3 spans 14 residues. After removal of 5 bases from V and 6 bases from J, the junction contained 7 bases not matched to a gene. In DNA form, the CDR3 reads TGTGCCAGCAGCCAAAAGACAGGGGTGGATACGCAGTATTTT. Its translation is CASSQKTGVDTQYF.

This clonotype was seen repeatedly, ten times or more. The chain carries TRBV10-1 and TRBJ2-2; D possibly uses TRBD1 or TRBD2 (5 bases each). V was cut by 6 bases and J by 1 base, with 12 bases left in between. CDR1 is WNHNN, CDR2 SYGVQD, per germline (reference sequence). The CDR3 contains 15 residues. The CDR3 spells CASRSGTVNTGELFF. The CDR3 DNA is TGCGCCAGCAGGTCCGGGACCGTGAACACCGGGGAGCTGTTTTTT.

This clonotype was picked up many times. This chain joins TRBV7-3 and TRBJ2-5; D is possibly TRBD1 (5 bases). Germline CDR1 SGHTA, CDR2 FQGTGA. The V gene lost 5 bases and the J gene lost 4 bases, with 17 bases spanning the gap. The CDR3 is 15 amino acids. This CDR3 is CASSPGQGASETQYF. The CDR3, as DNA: TGTGCCAGCAGCCCCGGGCAGGGCGCCTCAGAGACCCAGTACTTC.

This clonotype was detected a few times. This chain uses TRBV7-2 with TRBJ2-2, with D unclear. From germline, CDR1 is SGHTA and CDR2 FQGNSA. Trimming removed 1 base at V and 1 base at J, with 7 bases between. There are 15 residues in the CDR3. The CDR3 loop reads CASSLEAWNTGELFF. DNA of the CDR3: TGTGCCAGCAGCTTAGAGGCCTGGAACACCGGGGAGCTGTTTTTT.